One TCR beta chain is described in this entry. Its antigen is still unknown. V lost 1 base to trimming and J lost 8 bases, with 6 bases between them. The germline V gene has CDR1 LNHNV and CDR2 YYDKDF (reference sequence). This CDR3 has 12 amino acids. Adults of Caucasian background living in Nashville, Tennessee made up all donors. The entry originates in a study of shared clonotypes between healthy human individuals. Study-level findings and limits: Sequencing depth was expected to affect clonotype sharing among donors.

Using immunoSEQ multiplex PCR, the repertoire was profiled, and TCRdb retains in-frame clones only, with some absent. The table includes around 440,000 clones, approximately 71% detected once. The origin of this receptor is a woman in her thirties or forties in good health. Some clones in this sample may be carry-over from other donors' samples. The rearrangement joins TRBV15 to TRBJ2-1; D is perhaps TRBD1 or TRBD2 (5 bases each). Sequencing input: PBMCs. The CDR3 is CATSRVGDEQFF. In nucleotides, the CDR3 is TGTGCCACCAGCAGAGTGGGGGATGAGCAGTTCTTC. The variable domain in full, with the rest retrieved from reference TRBV15 and TRBJ2-1, is DAMVIQNPRYQVTQFGKPVTLSCSQTLNHNVMYWYQQKSSQAPKLLFHYYDKDFNNEADTPDNFQSRRPNTSFCFLDIRSPGLGDTAMYLCATSRVGDEQFFGPGTRLTVL.